This T cell receptor (beta chain) emerged from a study of shared clonotypes between healthy human individuals. Sequencing used immunoSEQ multiplex PCR; TCRdb keeps in-frame clones, though not all of them. There are about 2,200,000 clones in the sample; about 93% occur only once, and about 1.5% lies in the top ten. This clone was counted only a few times. Its antigen is unknown. Findings of the study overall: Rarefaction gave evidence that sorted-subset sequencing remained incomplete despite large depth. Collection of samples was limited to blood; tissue repertoires likely differ. Across a handful of donors, naive CD4 shared roughly 5.1%, naive CD8 more than 3%, memory CD4 about 2.5%, memory CD8 about 0.38%. Memory subsets generally showed smaller estimated richness than naive subsets did.

The naive CD8 population came from CD45RO-negative cells selected for CCR7, without terminally differentiated effector memory CD45RA+ cells. The sequence came from a man aged 18 to 30 in good health. Some clones in this sample may be carry-over from other donors' samples. Sequencing used naive CD8+ T cells from PBMCs.

CDR3 residues: CASIPGPSNTGELFF. DNA for the CDR3: TGTGCCAGCATCCCGGGGCCCTCAAACACCGGGGAGCTGTTTTTT. This chain uses TRBV11-2 with TRBJ2-2; D is possibly TRBD1 or TRBD2 (5 bases each). Germline lookup yields CDR1 SGHAT and CDR2 FQNNGV. The CDR3 sequence is 15 residues long. Trimming took 7 bases from V and 2 from J, leaving 14 bases between them.